These 26 T cell receptor beta chains originate from one sample sequenced in a study of blood T cells in healthy people across ages. A J-beta primer mix and a sample-barcoded 5' primer were used in a second PCR of roughly 6 to 12 cycles. TCRdb re-called the 5' RACE reads through MiXCR, storing one row per CDR3 protein. Among 1.5 million to 2 million distinct CDR3 sequences listed, about 39% were seen once. The specimen sequenced was blood. All receptors derive from a human donor in good health.

This clonotype was detected only a few times. V gene TRBV5-6 combines with J gene TRBJ2-1; tentatively, D is TRBD1 (6 bases). The CDR3 sequence is 16 residues long. Germline assignment: CDR1 SGHDT and CDR2 YYEEEE. The V and J ends lost 4 bases and 8 bases respectively, with 22 bases between them. The CDR3 protein is CASSPQTGYTFDEQFF. Written as DNA, the CDR3 is TGTGCCAGCAGCCCCCAAACAGGGTATACGTTCGATGAGCAGTTCTTC.

The rearrangement joins TRBV5-1 to TRBJ2-1; D might be TRBD1 or TRBD2, each matching 5 bases. The CDR3 sequence is 17 residues long. The V end was cut by 1 base, the J end by 7 bases, with 21 bases between. From germline, CDR1 is SGHRS and CDR2 YFSETQ. CDR3 DNA: TGCGCCAGCAGCTTGCGTCCCGGGACGCACCGATTAAATGAGCAGTTCTTC. Its translation: CASSLRPGTHRLNEQFF.

In this sample, this clonotype turned up a few times. V is TRBV4-3 and J is TRBJ1-6; 8 bases are shared with TRBD1. Germline V CDR1 and CDR2: LGHNA, YSLEER. Trimming at V came to 0 bases and at J to 9 bases, leaving 16 bases not matched to a gene. The CDR3 consists of 19 residues. CDR3 protein: CASSQDRRTRTGIFSPLHF. The CDR3, as DNA: TGCGCCAGCAGCCAAGATCGTCGAACCCGGACAGGGATTTTTTCACCCCTCCACTTT.

The chain combines TRBV4-3 with TRBJ1-6; the D gene is possibly TRBD1 (5 bases). This CDR3 region has 15 residues. Germline CDR1 and CDR2: LGHNA and YSLEER. V gave up 0 bases and J gave up 9 bases, with 12 bases separating them. CDR3 residues: CASSQDWGNSSPLHF. The CDR3, as DNA: TGCGCCAGCAGCCAAGATTGGGGGAACAGTTCACCCCTCCACTTT.

This chain connects TRBV3-1 to TRBJ2-1, with no clear D. The V gene lost 0 bases and the J gene lost 3 bases, with 9 bases spanning the gap. Germline loops: CDR1 LGHDT, CDR2 YNNKEL (reference sequence). The CDR3 contains 15 residues. CDR3 sequence: CASSQDLGYYNEQFF. Here the CDR3 DNA reads TGTGCCAGCAGCCAAGATCTTGGCTACTACAATGAGCAGTTCTTC.

This chain joins TRBV6-5 and TRBJ1-6, with D tentatively TRBD1 (5 bases). Germline V gene data show CDR1 as MNHEY and CDR2 as SVGAGI. The CDR3 is made up of 15 amino acids. The germline V and J ends were trimmed by 6 bases and 9 bases, with 18 bases remaining between them. In DNA, the CDR3 is TGTGCCAGCAGAGGACAAGGGTCTGCAAGTTCACCCCTCCACTTT. Amino acid sequence: CASRGQGSASSPLHF.

The gene calls are TRBV12-3 or TRBV12-4 and TRBJ1-6; the D gene is possibly TRBD1 (6 bases). The V gene lost 7 bases and the J gene lost 4 bases, with 11 bases spanning the gap. This CDR3 has 14 amino acids. CDR3 loop: CASIGDKYNSPLHF. In nucleotides, the CDR3 is TGTGCCAGCATCGGGGACAAGTATAATTCACCCCTCCACTTT.

This clonotype showed up just a few times. The V call is TRBV5-5, the J call TRBJ2-5, with D perhaps matching TRBD1 (6 bases). CDR3 size: 16 residues. CDR1 and CDR2 from the germline V gene are SGHKS and YYEKEE (reference sequence). V was clipped by 1 base and J by 0 bases, with 13 bases between them. The CDR3 is CASSLTLDRYQETQYF. The DNA of the CDR3 is TGTGCCAGCAGCTTGACTCTCGACAGGTACCAAGAGACCCAGTACTTC.

The chain joins TRBV21-1 to TRBJ1-5; TRBD1, the table's D call, was not compared with the DNA. TRBV21-1 corresponds to a pseudogene. The CDR3 has 19 amino acids. The chain's CDR3 is CASSKDRQGADWSNQPQHF. In nucleotides, the CDR3 is TGTGCCAGCAGCAAAGATCGACAGGGGGCCGATTGGAGCAATCAGCCCCAGCATTTT.

This clonotype has ten or more counts. The chain employs TRBV4-3 and TRBJ2-3, with TRBD2 matching 7 bases. This CDR3 has 14 amino acids. V was clipped by 2 bases and J by 4 bases; unmatched bases: 3. Looked up from germline, CDR1 is LGHNA and CDR2 is YSLEER. CDR3 nucleotides: TGCGCCAGCAGCCAACTCCGGGAGGCAGATACGCAGTATTTT. Residues: CASSQLREADTQYF.

Written as DNA, the CDR3 is TGTGCCAGCAGCGAAACTAGCGTCATACCCCCACAAGAGACCCAGTACTTC. Its translation is CASSETSVIPPQETQYF. The chain combines TRBV7-9 with TRBJ2-5, with 7 bases fitting TRBD2. Germline CDR1 SEHNR, CDR2 FQNEAQ (reference sequence). The CDR3 runs 17 residues. V dropped 5 bases and J dropped 2; count of bases not matched to a gene: 14. The full variable domain, its missing parts supplied by reference TRBV7-9 and TRBJ2-5, is DTGVSQNPRHKITKRGQNVTFRCDPISEHNRLYWYRQTLGQGPEFLTYFQNEAQLEKSRLLSDRFSAERPKGSFSTLEIQRTEQGDSAMYLCASSETSVIPPQETQYFGPGTRLLVL.

Only a few counts were recorded for this clonotype. The rearrangement uses TRBV20-1 and TRBJ2-3; D unresolved. Germline values: CDR1 DFQATT, CDR2 SNEGSKA (reference sequence). V lost 8 bases and J lost 1, with 7 bases in between. The CDR3 is 11 amino acids. The CDR3, as DNA: TGCAGTCAGACCGGCACAGATACGCAGTATTTT. Protein sequence: CSQTGTDTQYF.

The chain combines TRBV2 with TRBJ1-2, with D maybe TRBD1 (5 bases). The germline CDR1 and CDR2 sequences are SNHLY and FYNNEI. Trimming removed 7 bases at V and 3 bases at J, with 9 bases between. The CDR3 consists of 12 residues. The CDR3 loop is CASMETDYGYTF. The CDR3 DNA is TGTGCCAGCATGGAGACAGACTATGGCTACACCTTC.

The J gene is TRBJ1-2, the V gene TRBV6-5; D is unresolved. Trimming pared 6 bases from V and 5 bases from J, leaving 10 bases between. Germline assignment: CDR1 MNHEY and CDR2 SVGAGI. This CDR3 has 12 residues. The CDR3 region is CASRVGIYGYTF. The CDR3 bases are TGTGCCAGCAGGGTGGGGATTTATGGCTACACCTTC.

The chain carries TRBV4-3 and TRBJ2-3; tentatively, D is TRBD2 (5 bases). This CDR3 comprises 15 residues. The germline V gene encodes CDR1 LGHNA and CDR2 YSLEER. The ends were cut back, 1 base at V and 5 bases at J, with 13 bases in the middle. The CDR3 DNA is TGCGCCAGCAGCCAAGGCCCCTTCGGGATAGATACGCAGTATTTT. Its translation is CASSQGPFGIDTQYF.

V usage is TRBV29-1 and J usage is TRBJ1-2, with D unresolved. The CDR3 contains 13 residues. Germline-derived CDR1 and CDR2 are SQVTM and ANQGSEA. V was shortened by 0 bases and J by 3 bases, with 8 bases between the two germline ends. The DNA of the CDR3 is TGCAGCGTTGAAGATCCCCTGGACTATGGCTACACCTTC. Its translation is CSVEDPLDYGYTF.

This clonotype was counted once. The chain uses TRBV6-5 and TRBJ1-1, with D hard to call. The germline V and J ends were trimmed by 7 bases and 0 bases, with 15 bases remaining between them. There are 15 residues in the CDR3. Germline loops: CDR1 MNHEY, CDR2 SVGAGI. This chain's CDR3 is CASTKVHGVNTEAFF. CDR3 sequence (DNA): TGTGCCAGCACAAAAGTACACGGGGTGAACACTGAAGCTTTCTTT.

The rearrangement joins TRBV6-5 to TRBJ1-1; weak D call: TRBD1 (6 bases). There are 13 residues in the CDR3. The V end was cut by 6 bases, the J end by 2 bases, with 10 bases between. Germline V gene data show CDR1 as MNHEY and CDR2 as SVGAGI. As DNA, the CDR3 is TGTGCCAGCAGGTCACAGGGTAACACTGAAGCTTTCTTT. Residues: CASRSQGNTEAFF.

J is TRBJ1-5 and V is TRBV6-2 or TRBV6-3; 8 bases align to TRBD1. This CDR3 has 15 residues. The germline V gene has CDR1 MNHEY and CDR2 SVGEGT. Trimming cost V 6 bases and J 2 bases; bases outside gene matches: 6. The CDR3 sequence: CASRRYRGGNQPQHF. The CDR3 nucleotides are TGTGCCAGCAGGAGATACAGGGGGGGCAATCAGCCCCAGCATTTT.

This sequence joins TRBV7-8 and TRBJ1-3; D is uncertain. V was shortened by 4 bases and J by 4 bases, with 20 bases between the two germline ends. CDR3 size: 17 residues. CDR1 is SGHVS and CDR2 is FQNEAQ in the germline V gene. CDR3 bases: TGTGCCAGCAGCTACGAGCGTCTGGCCCTGGGGGGAAACACCATATATTTT. Its translation is CASSYERLALGGNTIYF. Together with reference TRBV7-8 and TRBJ1-3, the CDR3 gives the full variable domain: GAGVSQSPRYKVAKRGQDVALRCDPISGHVSLFWYQQALGQGPEFLTYFQNEAQLDKSGLPSDRFFAERPEGSVSTLKIQRTQQEDSAVYLCASSYERLALGGNTIYFGEGSWLTVV.

The rearrangement joins TRBV10-3 to TRBJ2-3; 7 positions agree with TRBD1. Germline loops: CDR1 ENHRY, CDR2 SYGVKD. V shed 0 bases, J shed 6 bases, and the junction held 18 bases outside the gene matches. The CDR3 spans 19 residues. The CDR3 sequence: CAISESSEIRDRDTDTQYF. The CDR3, as DNA: TGTGCCATCAGTGAGTCGTCGGAAATCCGGGACAGAGACACGGATACGCAGTATTTT.

The rearrangement links TRBV11-3 to TRBJ1-2; 9 bases line up with TRBD1. The V segment lost 3 bases and the J segment 4 bases; nucleotides outside the gene matches: 6. Germline V gene sequence: CDR1 SGHNT, CDR2 YENEEA. The CDR3 extends over 15 amino acids. CDR3 residues: CASSFDGQGLYGYTF. Written as DNA, the CDR3 is TGTGCCAGCAGCTTCGACGGACAGGGGCTCTATGGCTACACCTTC.

This rearrangement joins TRBV4-1 to TRBJ2-7; tentatively, D is TRBD1 or TRBD2 (6 bases each). The ends were cut back, 0 bases at V and 0 bases at J, with 9 bases in the middle. The CDR3 is 15 residues long. Germline assignment: CDR1 MGHRA and CDR2 YSYEKL. CDR3: CASSQERGHSYEQYF. DNA for the CDR3: TGCGCCAGCAGCCAAGAACGGGGGCACTCCTACGAGCAGTACTTC.

This chain connects TRBV7-3 to TRBJ2-1; D is possibly TRBD2 (6 bases). Trimming pared 5 bases from V and 9 bases from J, leaving 20 bases between. From germline, CDR1 is SGHTA and CDR2 FQGTGA. This CDR3 spans 15 amino acids. The CDR3 nucleotides read TGTGCCAGCAGCCTTAACTCCGGGACTTCAATTGAGCAGTTCTTC. It is translated as CASSLNSGTSIEQFF.

The chain carries TRBV4-1 and TRBJ2-5; D gene unclear. This CDR3 has 14 amino acids. V was trimmed by 5 bases and J by 1 base, leaving 11 bases between them. Germline V gene lookup returns CDR1 MGHRA and CDR2 YSYEKL. This CDR3 is CASSEGLVQETQYF. The CDR3 DNA sequence: TGCGCCAGCAGCGAAGGGCTTGTCCAAGAGACCCAGTACTTC.

The chain joins TRBV6-6 to TRBJ2-7, with D hard to call. Trimming took 6 bases from V and 3 from J, leaving 12 bases between them. Germline V gives CDR1 MNHNY, CDR2 SVGAGI (reference sequence). The CDR3 is 13 amino acids. CDR3 region: CASREGSFYEQYF. The CDR3 DNA reads as TGTGCCAGCAGGGAAGGTTCTTTCTACGAGCAGTACTTC.